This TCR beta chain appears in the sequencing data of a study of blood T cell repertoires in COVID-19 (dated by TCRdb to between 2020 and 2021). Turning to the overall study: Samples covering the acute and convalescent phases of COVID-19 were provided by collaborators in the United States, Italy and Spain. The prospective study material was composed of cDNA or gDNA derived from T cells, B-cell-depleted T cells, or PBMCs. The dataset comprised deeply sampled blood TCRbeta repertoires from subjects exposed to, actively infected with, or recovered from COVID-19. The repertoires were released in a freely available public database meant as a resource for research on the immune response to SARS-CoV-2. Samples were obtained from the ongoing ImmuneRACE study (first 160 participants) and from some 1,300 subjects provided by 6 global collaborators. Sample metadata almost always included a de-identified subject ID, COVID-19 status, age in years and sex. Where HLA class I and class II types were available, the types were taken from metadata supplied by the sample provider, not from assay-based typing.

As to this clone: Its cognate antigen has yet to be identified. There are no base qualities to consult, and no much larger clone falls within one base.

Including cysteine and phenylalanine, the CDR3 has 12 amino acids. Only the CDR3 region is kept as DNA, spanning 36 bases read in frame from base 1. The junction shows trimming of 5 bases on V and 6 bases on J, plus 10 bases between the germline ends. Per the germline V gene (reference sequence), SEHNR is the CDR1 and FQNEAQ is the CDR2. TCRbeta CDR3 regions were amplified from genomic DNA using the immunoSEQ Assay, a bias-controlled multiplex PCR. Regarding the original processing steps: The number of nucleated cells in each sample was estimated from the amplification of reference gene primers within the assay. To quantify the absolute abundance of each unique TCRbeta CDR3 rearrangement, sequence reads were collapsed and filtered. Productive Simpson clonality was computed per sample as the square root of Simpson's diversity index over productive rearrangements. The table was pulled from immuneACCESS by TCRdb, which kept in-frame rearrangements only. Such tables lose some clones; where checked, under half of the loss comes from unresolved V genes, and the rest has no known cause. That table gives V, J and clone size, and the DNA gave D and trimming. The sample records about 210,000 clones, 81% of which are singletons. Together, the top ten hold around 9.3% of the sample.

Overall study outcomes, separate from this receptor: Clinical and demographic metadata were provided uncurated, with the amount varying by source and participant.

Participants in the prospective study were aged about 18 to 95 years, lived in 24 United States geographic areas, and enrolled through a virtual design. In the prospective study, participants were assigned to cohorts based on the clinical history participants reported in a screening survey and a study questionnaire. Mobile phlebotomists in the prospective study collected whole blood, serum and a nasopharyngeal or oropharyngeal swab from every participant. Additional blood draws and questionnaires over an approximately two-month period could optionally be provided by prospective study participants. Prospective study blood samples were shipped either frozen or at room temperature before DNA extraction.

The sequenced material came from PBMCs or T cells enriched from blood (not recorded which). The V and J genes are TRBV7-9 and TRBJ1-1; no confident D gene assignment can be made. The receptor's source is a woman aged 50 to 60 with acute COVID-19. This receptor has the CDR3 CASSRTYSEAFF. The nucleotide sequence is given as TGTGCCAGCAGCCGCACTTACTCTGAAGCTTTCTTT.